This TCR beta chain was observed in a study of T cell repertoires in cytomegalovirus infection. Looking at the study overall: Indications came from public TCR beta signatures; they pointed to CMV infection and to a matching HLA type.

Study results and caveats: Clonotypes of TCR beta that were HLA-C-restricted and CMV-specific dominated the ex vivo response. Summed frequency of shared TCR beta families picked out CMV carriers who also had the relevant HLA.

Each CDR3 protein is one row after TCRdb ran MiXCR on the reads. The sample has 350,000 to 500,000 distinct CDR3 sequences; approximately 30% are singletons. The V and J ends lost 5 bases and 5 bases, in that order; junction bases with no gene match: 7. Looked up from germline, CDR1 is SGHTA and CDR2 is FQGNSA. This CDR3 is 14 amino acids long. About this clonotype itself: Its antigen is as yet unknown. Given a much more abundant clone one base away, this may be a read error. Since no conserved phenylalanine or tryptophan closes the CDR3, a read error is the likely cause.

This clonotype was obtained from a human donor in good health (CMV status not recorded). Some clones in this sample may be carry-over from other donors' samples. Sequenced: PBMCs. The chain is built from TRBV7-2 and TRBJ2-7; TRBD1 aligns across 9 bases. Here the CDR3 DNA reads TGTGCCAGCAGCCCGGGGACAGGGAGCCACGAGCAGTACTTA. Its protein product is CASSPGTGSHEQYL.